The T cell receptor (beta chain) described here comes from a study of beta chain features in type 1 diabetes. Study conclusions and caveats: Using cDNA template may skew counts toward highly expressing activated cells. The study found moderately but significantly shorter TCRB CDR3s in all four CD4+ subsets of Type 1 diabetes patients.

Remarks on this clone: Its antigen remains unknown.

Deletions cut 2 bases from V and 7 bases from J, with 15 bases between. Germline assignment: CDR1 SGHRS and CDR2 YFSETQ. The CDR3 runs 14 residues. Since all of the isolated RNA was reverse transcribed, expressed TCRB transcripts were what got sequenced. The data were produced by immunoSEQ multiplex PCR, yet TCRdb's version contains in-frame clones alone and is incomplete. This repertoire shows almost 350,000 clones, 6.5% to 10% found once; its top ten account for less than 0.45%. The origin of this receptor is a woman aged 18-29 years in good health. Sequencing was done on a sample of central memory CD4+ T cells from blood. The rearrangement links TRBV5-1 to TRBJ2-5, with D uncertain. The CDR3 spells CASSLGANTGTQYF. The CDR3 DNA reads TGCGCCAGCAGCTTAGGAGCGAACACGGGGACCCAGTACTTC.